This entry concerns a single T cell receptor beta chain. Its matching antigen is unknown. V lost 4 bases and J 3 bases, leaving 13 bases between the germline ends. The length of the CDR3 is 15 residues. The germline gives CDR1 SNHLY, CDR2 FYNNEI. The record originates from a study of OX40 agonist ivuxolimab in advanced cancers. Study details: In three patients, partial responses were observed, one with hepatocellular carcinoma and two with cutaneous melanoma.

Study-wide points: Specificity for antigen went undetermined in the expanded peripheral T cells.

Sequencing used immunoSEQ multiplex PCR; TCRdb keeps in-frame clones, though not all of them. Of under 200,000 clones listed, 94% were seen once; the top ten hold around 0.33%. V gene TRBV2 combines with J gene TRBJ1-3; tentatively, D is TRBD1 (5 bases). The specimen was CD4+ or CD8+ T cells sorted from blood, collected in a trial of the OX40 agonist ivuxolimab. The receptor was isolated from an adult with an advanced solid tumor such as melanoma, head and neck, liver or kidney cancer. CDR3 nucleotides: TGTGCCAGCAGTGGCAGGGTTCGTTATGGAAACACCATATATTTT. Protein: CASSGRVRYGNTIYF.